Sequencing of this T cell receptor beta chain was carried out in a study of OX40 agonist ivuxolimab in advanced cancers. Study-level background: Past anti-PD-1, anti-PD-L1 or anti-CTLA-4 therapy was accepted, and roughly 42% had received some.

The method was immunoSEQ multiplex PCR; TCRdb's version includes in-frame clones alone and lacks a portion of them. The data show roughly 40,000 clones, approximately 79% seen once. This CDR3 spans 15 amino acids. The germline gives CDR1 LNHDA, CDR2 SQIVND (reference sequence). V was clipped by 6 bases and J by 2 bases, with 14 bases between them. Sequenced here: CD4+ or CD8+ T cells sorted from blood, sampled in a trial of the OX40 agonist ivuxolimab. This TCR was recovered from an adult with an advanced solid tumor such as melanoma, head and neck, liver or kidney cancer. The V call is TRBV19, the J call TRBJ1-3; a possible D gene is TRBD1 (6 bases). CDR3 DNA sequence: TGTGCCAGTAGCACAAAGGACAGTCCTGGAAACACCATATATTTT. It codes for CASSTKDSPGNTIYF. Together with reference TRBV19 and TRBJ1-3, the CDR3 gives the full variable domain: DGGITQSPKYLFRKEGQNVTLSCEQNLNHDAMYWYRQDPGQGLRLIYYSQIVNDFQKGDIAEGYSVSREKKESFPLTVTSAQKNPTAFYLCASSTKDSPGNTIYFGEGSWLTVV.